These T cell receptor beta chains were read from a single sample in a study of identical twins. Each CDR3 protein gets one entry after TCRdb re-called the 5' RACE reads with MiXCR. The sample has around 480,000 distinct CDR3 sequences, roughly 13% seen once. This sample also appeared in a second study, on yellow fever vaccine responses in identical twins.

Source material: CD4+ T cells sorted from blood. The receptor source for this set is a woman aged 18-29 years in good health. Both conserved end residues are part of each CDR3. Fields, in order: J gene, V gene, CDR3 protein.

TRBJ2-1 | TRBV21-1 | CASSKEARGVLGEQFF
TRBJ1-2 | TRBV20-1 | CSARPGQGDYGYTF
TRBJ2-3 | TRBV7-2 | CASSLVKLAGGSDTQYF
TRBJ2-5 | TRBV25-1 | CASSELSQLGETQYF
TRBJ2-7 | TRBV15 | CATSRDRLAYEQYF
TRBJ2-3 | TRBV6-1 | CASSEVGVGGRDTQYF
TRBJ2-7 | TRBV6-2/TRBV6-3 | CASGGLAGSRLNTYEQYF
TRBJ2-6 | TRBV6-1 | CASSVSTGGTGANVLTF
TRBJ2-2 | TRBV29-1 | CSVEDAGRVGELFF
TRBJ2-3 | TRBV4-1 | CASSQDRASPDTQYF
TRBJ2-1 | TRBV11-2 | CASRLTSGSLEEQFF
TRBJ2-3 | TRBV2 | CASSPAGGYTDTQYF
TRBJ2-5 | TRBV27 | CASRLSGVGEETQYF
TRBJ2-2 | TRBV30 | CAWSVENTGELFF
TRBJ2-3 | TRBV7-2 | CASRKRSGAPDTQYF
TRBJ2-1 | TRBV4-3 | CASSQSGLSYNEQFF
TRBJ2-3 | TRBV5-1 | CASSLGHRTDTQYF
TRBJ1-3 | TRBV18 | CATVSGAASGNTIYF
TRBJ2-1 | TRBV3-1 | CASSQGGQGSYNEQFF
TRBJ2-5 | TRBV6-2/TRBV6-3 | CASSSSTQYF
TRBJ2-2 | TRBV5-1 | CASSHGASGGELFF
TRBJ2-3 | TRBV19 | CASSVLPGAQTDTQYF
TRBJ1-5 | TRBV29-1 | CSVGDGGNQPQHF
TRBJ2-2 | TRBV29-1 | CSGRIAANTGELFF
TRBJ2-1 | TRBV11-3 | CASSFVGNEQFF
TRBJ2-5 | TRBV5-1 | CASSLALAGGETQYF
TRBJ2-3 | TRBV9 | CASSVGPGGGTDTQYF
TRBJ2-7 | TRBV6-1 | CASTLYRGLTYEQYF
TRBJ2-2 | TRBV7-2 | CASSSAGGRISGELFF
TRBJ2-3 | TRBV11-2 | CASSLEGRGRGDTQYF
TRBJ1-1 | TRBV9 | CASSVGGEDTEAFF
TRBJ2-7 | TRBV7-2 | CASSLVRGAYEQYF
TRBJ2-7 | TRBV7-2 | CASSLGGQGVYEQYF
TRBJ2-3 | TRBV7-2 | CASSPSRGRTDTQYF
TRBJ2-1 | TRBV9 | CASSVGGASYNEQFF
TRBJ2-2 | TRBV12-3/TRBV12-4 | CASSLLGENTGELFF
TRBJ2-5 | TRBV6-4 | CASGDRETQYF
TRBJ1-1 | TRBV6-5 | CASSYSGPEEAFF
TRBJ1-2 | TRBV29-1 | CSVEGLNRGYTF
TRBJ2-3 | TRBV11-1 | CASSGRGGDVEDTQYF
TRBJ2-2 | TRBV24-1 | CATRQESDTGELFF
TRBJ2-5 | TRBV12-3/TRBV12-4 | CASGGLAGYQETQYF
TRBJ2-3 | TRBV7-2 | CASSTNRGPDTQYF
TRBJ2-3 | TRBV12-3/TRBV12-4 | CASSKARGARDTQYF
TRBJ2-1 | TRBV6-1 | CASSGEGAIGNEQFF
TRBJ2-7 | TRBV3-1 | CASSQDLWRQGAYEQYF
TRBJ1-1 | TRBV6-1 | CASRRPGQGPLNTEAFF
TRBJ2-7 | TRBV18 | CASSPFRQGRYEQYF
TRBJ2-7 | TRBV20-1 | CRASLAGDHEQYF
TRBJ2-4 | TRBV5-1 | CASSPTALAKNIQYF
TRBJ2-7 | TRBV3-1 | CASSQYPGQGSELYF
TRBJ1-5 | TRBV7-2 | CASSSRQGGNQPQHF
TRBJ1-1 | TRBV6-1 | CASRLRIVNTEAFF
TRBJ2-3 | TRBV20-1 | CSARDYRGTDTQYF
TRBJ2-7 | TRBV10-3 | CATGQKYEQYF
TRBJ2-3 | TRBV7-2 | CASSLVGTGGDTQYF
TRBJ1-5 | TRBV12-3/TRBV12-4 | CASSLEPQPQHF